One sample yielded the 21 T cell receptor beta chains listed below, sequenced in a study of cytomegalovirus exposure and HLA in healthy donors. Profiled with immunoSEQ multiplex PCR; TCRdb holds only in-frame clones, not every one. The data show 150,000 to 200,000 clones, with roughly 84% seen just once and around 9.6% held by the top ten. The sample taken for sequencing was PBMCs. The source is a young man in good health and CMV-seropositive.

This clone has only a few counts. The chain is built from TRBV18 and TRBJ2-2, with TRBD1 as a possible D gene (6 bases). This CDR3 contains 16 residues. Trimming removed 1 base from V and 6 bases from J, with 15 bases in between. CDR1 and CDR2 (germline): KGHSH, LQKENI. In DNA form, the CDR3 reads TGTGCCAGCTCACCACTGTCGGCAGGGGCCGCCGGGGAGCTGTTTTTT. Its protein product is CASSPLSAGAAGELFF.

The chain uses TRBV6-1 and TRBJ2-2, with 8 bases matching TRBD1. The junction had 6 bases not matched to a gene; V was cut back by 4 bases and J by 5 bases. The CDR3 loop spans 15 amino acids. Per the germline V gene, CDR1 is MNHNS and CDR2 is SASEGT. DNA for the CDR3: TGTGCCAGCAGTGGATTAACAGGGGGTACCGGGGAGCTGTTTTTT. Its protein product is CASSGLTGGTGELFF.

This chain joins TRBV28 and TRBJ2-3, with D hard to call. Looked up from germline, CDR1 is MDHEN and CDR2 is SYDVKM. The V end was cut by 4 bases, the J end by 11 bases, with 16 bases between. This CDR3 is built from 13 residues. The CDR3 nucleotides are TGTGCCAGCAGTTCTCCTTCCCCCGCCGGGCAGTATTTT. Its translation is CASSSPSPAGQYF.

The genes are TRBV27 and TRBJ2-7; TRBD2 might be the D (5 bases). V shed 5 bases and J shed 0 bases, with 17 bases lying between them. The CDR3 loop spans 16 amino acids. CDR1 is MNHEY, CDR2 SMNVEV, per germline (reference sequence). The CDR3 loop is CASSPVRLLSSYEQYF. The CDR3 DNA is TGTGCCAGCAGTCCCGTCAGACTACTCAGCTCCTACGAGCAGTACTTC.

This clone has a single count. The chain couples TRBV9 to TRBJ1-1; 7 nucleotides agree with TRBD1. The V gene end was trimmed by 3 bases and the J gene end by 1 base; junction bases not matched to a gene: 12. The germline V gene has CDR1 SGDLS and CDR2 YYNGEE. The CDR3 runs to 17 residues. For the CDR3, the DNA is TGTGCCAGCAGCGGCCCCCCCCTACAGGGGTGGAACACTGAAGCTTTCTTT. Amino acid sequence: CASSGPPLQGWNTEAFF.

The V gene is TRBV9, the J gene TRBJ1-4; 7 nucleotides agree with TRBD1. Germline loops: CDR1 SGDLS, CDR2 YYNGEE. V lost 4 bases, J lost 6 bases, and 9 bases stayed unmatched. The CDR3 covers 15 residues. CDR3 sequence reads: CASSSGTAYHEKLFF. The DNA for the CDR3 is TGTGCCAGCAGCTCCGGGACAGCTTACCATGAAAAACTGTTTTTT.

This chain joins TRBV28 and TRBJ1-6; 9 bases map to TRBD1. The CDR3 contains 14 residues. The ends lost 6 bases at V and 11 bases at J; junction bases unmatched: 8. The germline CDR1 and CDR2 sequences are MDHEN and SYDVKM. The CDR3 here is CASRVQGAKTPLHF. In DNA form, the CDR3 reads TGTGCCAGCAGAGTACAGGGGGCGAAGACACCCCTCCACTTT.

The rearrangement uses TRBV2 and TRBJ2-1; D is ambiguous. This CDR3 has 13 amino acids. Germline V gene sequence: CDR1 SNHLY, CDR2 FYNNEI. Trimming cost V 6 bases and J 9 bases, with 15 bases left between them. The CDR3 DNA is TGTGCCAGCAGACCGACACCAGCAATTGAGCAGTTCTTC. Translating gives CASRPTPAIEQFF.

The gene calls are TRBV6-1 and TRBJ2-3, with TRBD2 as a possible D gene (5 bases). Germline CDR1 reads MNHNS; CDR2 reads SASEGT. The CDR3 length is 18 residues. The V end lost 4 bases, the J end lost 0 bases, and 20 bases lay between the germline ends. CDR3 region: CASSVALGVAGSTDTQYF. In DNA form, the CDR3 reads TGTGCCAGCAGTGTCGCCCTCGGGGTGGCAGGTAGCACAGATACGCAGTATTTT.

CDR3 bases: TGCGCCAGCAGCCAAGATCCGGACACGAACCAGCCCCAGCATTTT. It yields the protein CASSQDPDTNQPQHF. The gene calls are TRBV4-3 and TRBJ1-5; TRBD1 might be the D (5 bases). The CDR3 length is 15 residues. V lost 0 bases and J lost 7, with 13 bases in between. The germline V gene encodes CDR1 LGHNA and CDR2 YSLEER.

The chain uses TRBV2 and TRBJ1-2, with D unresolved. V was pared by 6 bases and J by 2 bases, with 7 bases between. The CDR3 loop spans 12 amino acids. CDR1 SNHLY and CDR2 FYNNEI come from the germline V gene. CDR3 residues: CASRERNYGYTF. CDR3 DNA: TGTGCCAGCAGGGAGAGGAACTATGGCTACACCTTC. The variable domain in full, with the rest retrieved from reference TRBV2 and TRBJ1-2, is EPEVTQTPSHQVTQMGQEVILRCVPISNHLYFYWYRQILGQKVEFLVSFYNNEISEKSEIFDDQFSVERPDGSNFTLKIRSTKLEDSAMYFCASRERNYGYTFGSGTRLTVV.

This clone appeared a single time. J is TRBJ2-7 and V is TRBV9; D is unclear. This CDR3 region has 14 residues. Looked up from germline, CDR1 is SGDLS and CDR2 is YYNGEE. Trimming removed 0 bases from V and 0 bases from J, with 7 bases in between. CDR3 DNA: TGTGCCAGCAGCGTAGGTGTCTTCTCCTACGAGCAGTACTTC. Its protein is CASSVGVFSYEQYF. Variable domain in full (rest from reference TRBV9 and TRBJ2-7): DSGVTQTPKHLITATGQRVTLRCSPRSGDLSVYWYQQSLDQGLQFLIQYYNGEERAKGNILERFSAQQFPDLHSELNLSSLELGDSALYFCASSVGVFSYEQYFGPGTRLTVT.

As DNA, the CDR3 is TGTGCCAGCAGGTGGACAGGAGGGAACACTGAAGCTTTCTTT. It codes for CASRWTGGNTEAFF. The chain links TRBV6-1 to TRBJ1-1, with 7 bases fitting TRBD1. The CDR3 sequence is 14 residues long. The V gene's germline CDR1 is MNHNS and CDR2 SASEGT. V lost 6 bases, J lost 1 base, and 5 bases stayed unmatched.

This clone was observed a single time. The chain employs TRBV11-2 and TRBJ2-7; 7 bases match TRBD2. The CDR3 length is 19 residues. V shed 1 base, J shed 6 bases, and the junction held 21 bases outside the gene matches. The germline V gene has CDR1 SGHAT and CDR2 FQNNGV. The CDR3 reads CASSLVMWGGSKLLSEQYF. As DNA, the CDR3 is TGTGCCAGCAGCTTAGTTATGTGGGGCGGGAGTAAACTCTTGAGCGAGCAGTACTTC.

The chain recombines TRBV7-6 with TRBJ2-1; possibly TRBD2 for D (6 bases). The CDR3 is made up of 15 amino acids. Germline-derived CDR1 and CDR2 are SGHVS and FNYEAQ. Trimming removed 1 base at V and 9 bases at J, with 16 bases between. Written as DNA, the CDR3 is TGTGCCAGCAGCTTAGTTTCTTTGTCGGGGGTTGAGCAGTTCTTC. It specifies CASSLVSLSGVEQFF.

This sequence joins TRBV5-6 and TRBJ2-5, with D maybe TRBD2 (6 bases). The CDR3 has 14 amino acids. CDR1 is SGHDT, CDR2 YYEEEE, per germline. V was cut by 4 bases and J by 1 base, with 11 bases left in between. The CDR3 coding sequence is TGTGCCAGCAGCCGGGGAGGAGCCCAAGAGACCCAGTACTTC. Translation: CASSRGGAQETQYF.

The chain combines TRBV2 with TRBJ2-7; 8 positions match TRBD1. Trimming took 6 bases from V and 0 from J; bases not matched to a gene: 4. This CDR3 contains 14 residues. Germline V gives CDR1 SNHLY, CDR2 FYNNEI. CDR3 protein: CASRRTGSSYEQYF. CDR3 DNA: TGTGCCAGCAGGAGGACAGGGTCCTCCTACGAGCAGTACTTC. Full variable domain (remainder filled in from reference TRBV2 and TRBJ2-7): EPEVTQTPSHQVTQMGQEVILRCVPISNHLYFYWYRQILGQKVEFLVSFYNNEISEKSEIFDDQFSVERPDGSNFTLKIRSTKLEDSAMYFCASRRTGSSYEQYFGPGTRLTVT.

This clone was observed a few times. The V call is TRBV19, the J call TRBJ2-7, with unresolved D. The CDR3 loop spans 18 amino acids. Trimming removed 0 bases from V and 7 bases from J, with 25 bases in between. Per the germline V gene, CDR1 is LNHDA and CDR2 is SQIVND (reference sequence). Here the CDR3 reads CASSIDPPFSATSGEQYF. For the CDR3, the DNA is TGTGCCAGTAGTATAGATCCCCCGTTCTCAGCGACCTCCGGGGAGCAGTACTTC.

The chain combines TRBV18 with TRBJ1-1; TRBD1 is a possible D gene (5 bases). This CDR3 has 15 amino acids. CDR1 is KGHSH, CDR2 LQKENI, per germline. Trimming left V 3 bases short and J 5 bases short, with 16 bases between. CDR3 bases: TGTGCCAGCTCACCCGGCGGGGGGAGGGAGACTGAAGCTTTCTTT. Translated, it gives CASSPGGGRETEAFF. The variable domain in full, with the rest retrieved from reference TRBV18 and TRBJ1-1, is NAGVMQNPRHLVRRRGQEARLRCSPMKGHSHVYWYRQLPEEGLKFMVYLQKENIIDESGMPKERFSAEFPKEGPSILRIQQVVRGDSAAYFCASSPGGGRETEAFFGQGTRLTVV.

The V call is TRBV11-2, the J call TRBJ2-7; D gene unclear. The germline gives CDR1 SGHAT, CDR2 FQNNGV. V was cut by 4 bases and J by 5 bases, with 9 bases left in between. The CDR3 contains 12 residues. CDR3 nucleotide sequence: TGTGCCAGCAGCTACGGCAGGAACGAGCAGTACTTC. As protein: CASSYGRNEQYF.

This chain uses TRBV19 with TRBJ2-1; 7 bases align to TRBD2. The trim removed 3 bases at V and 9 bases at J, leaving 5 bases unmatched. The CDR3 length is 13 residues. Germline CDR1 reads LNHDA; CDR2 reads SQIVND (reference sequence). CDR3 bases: TGTGCCAGTAGTATGACTAGCATTGGTGAGCAGTTCTTC. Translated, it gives CASSMTSIGEQFF.